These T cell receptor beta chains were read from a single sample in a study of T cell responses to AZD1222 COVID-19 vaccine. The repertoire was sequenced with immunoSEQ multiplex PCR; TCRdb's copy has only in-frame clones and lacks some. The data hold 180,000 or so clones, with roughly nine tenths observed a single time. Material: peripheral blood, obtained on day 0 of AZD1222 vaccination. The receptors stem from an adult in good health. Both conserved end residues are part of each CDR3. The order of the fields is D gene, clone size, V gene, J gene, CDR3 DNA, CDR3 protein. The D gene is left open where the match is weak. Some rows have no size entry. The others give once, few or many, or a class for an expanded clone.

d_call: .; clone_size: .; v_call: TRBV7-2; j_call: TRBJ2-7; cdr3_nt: TGTGCCAGCAGACCTGGACAGACGGGTGTATACGAGCAGTACTTC; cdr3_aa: CASRPGQTGVYEQYF
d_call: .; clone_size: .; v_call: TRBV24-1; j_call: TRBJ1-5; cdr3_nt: TGTGCCACCAGTGAGGCCAGAGGTAATAGCAATCAGCCCCAGCATTTT; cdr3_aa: CATSEARGNSNQPQHF
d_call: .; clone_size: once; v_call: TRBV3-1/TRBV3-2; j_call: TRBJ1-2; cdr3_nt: TGTGCCAGCAGCCAAGATTTTTATGGCTACACCTTC; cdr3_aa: CASSQDFYGYTF
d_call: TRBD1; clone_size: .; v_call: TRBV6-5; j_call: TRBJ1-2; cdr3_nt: TGTGCCAGCAGGGTTTCGGACAGGCTGTTTCAAGGCTACACCTTC; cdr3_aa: CASRVSDRLFQGYTF
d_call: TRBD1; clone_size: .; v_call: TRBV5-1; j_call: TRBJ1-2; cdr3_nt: TGCGCCAGCAGCAAAGGAGGGACAGGGCAAAACTATGGCTACACCTTC; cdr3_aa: CASSKGGTGQNYGYTF
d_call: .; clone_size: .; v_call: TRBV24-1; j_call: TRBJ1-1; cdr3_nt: TGTGCCACCAGTGAACAGGCGAACACTGAAGCTTTCTTT; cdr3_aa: CATSEQANTEAFF
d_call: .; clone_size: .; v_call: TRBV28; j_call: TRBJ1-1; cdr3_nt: TGTGCCAGCAGCCACAAGGTGGGGAGGGGCCGGACTGAAGCTTTCTTT; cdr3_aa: CASSHKVGRGRTEAFF
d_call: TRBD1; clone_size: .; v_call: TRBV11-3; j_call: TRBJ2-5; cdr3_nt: TGTGCCAGCAGCCCCCAACCGGACAGGGGAGGGGGGACCCAGTACTTC; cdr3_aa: CASSPQPDRGGGTQYF
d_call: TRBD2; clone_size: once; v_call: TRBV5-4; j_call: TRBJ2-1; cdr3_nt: TGTGCCAGCAGCCCACCGGGACTAGCGGGAGGTAATGAGCAGTTCTTC; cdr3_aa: CASSPPGLAGGNEQFF
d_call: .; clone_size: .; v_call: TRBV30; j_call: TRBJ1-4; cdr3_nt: TGTGCCTGGAGTGGAGGGACAACGACTAATGAAAAACTGTTTTTT; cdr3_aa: CAWSGGTTTNEKLFF